This T cell receptor beta chain is drawn from a study of cytomegalovirus exposure and HLA in healthy donors. Background on the study: Approximately 200 million T cells yielded roughly 120 million unique TCR beta sequences in earlier analysis. Findings and caveats of the study: Reports indicate that TCR beta sequences accurately predicted the HLA-A and HLA-B alleles of most subjects. Later analysis identified around 15,000 TCR beta sequences associated with HLA alleles, using a false discovery rate threshold of 0.05.

In this sample, this clone turned up a few times. Its antigen remains unidentified. The PCR used 60 Vbeta and 13 Jbeta primers. Clones were sequenced by immunoSEQ multiplex PCR, and TCRdb holds only the in-frame ones, with some missing. The sample records 100,000 or so clones, over 12% being singletons. The CDR3 is 14 amino acids. V lost 0 bases and J lost 2, with 7 bases in between. Germline values: CDR1 LNHNV, CDR2 YYDKDF (reference sequence). The sequence was collected from a female donor in good health and CMV-seronegative. Sequenced material: PBMCs. The genes are TRBV15 and TRBJ1-2, with D perhaps TRBD1 (6 bases). Here the CDR3 reads CATSREQGNYGYTF. CDR3 in DNA: TGTGCCACCAGCAGAGAACAGGGCAACTATGGCTACACCTTC.